This TCR beta chain was captured by sequencing in a study of blood T cell repertoires in COVID-19. Produced via immunoSEQ multiplex PCR; TCRdb's table is partial and in-frame only. The sample carries over 40,000 clones, 84% recorded once. J lost 5 bases, V lost 5 bases, and 3 bases had no gene match. The CDR3 length is 14 residues. Germline-derived CDR1 and CDR2 are KGHDR and SFDVKD. Sequenced: peripheral blood. The chain has TRBV24-1 and TRBJ2-1; 9 nucleotides align to TRBD1. This TCR came from a human donor in a cohort sampled during active COVID-19. The CDR3 DNA is TGTGCCACCAGTGCGGGACAGGGTAACAATGAGCAGTTCTTC. Residues: CATSAGQGNNEQFF.